The rows below give T cell receptor beta chains drawn from one sample of a study of blood T cells in healthy people across ages. Via MiXCR, TCRdb re-called the 5' RACE reads, giving one row per CDR3 protein. The table lists about 570,000 distinct CDR3 sequences, roughly 29% of them singletons. The sequenced sample consisted of blood. All receptors derive from a woman aged 70-85 years in good health. CDR3s include the opening cysteine and the closing phenylalanine or tryptophan. The order of the fields is J gene, clone size, D gene, V gene, CDR3 length, CDR3 protein, CDR3 DNA. The D gene is left open where the match is weak. Where a row states a size, it is once, few, many or the class of an expanded clone; other rows omit it.

TRBJ1-5	-	-	TRBV6-2/TRBV6-3	12	CASSYGGQPQHF	TGTGCCAGCAGTTACGGTGGGCAGCCCCAGCATTTT
TRBJ2-4	-	-	TRBV11-2	15	CASRNQGIAKNIQYF	TGTGCCAGCAGAAACCAGGGGATAGCCAAAAACATTCAGTACTTC
TRBJ1-2	many	-	TRBV7-2	13	CASSLGQGYGYTF	TGCGCCAGCAGCTTGGGCCAGGGGTATGGCTACACCTTC
TRBJ1-1	-	-	TRBV5-1	15	CASSFPGGRDTEAFF	TGCGCCAGCAGCTTCCCCGGTGGCAGGGACACTGAAGCTTTCTTT
TRBJ1-3	few	-	TRBV6-6	13	CASSYAGINTIYF	TGTGCCAGCAGTTACGCAGGAATAAACACCATATATTTT
TRBJ2-2	-	TRBD2	TRBV7-2	17	CASSLGPAGGPAGELFF	TGTGCCAGCAGCTTAGGGCCGGCGGGGGGACCTGCCGGGGAGCTGTTTTTT
TRBJ2-7	few	TRBD1	TRBV24-1	13	CATSGQGTYEQYF	TGTGCCACCAGTGGACAGGGGACCTACGAGCAGTACTTC
TRBJ1-3	-	-	TRBV6-5	14	CASSLQGNGNTIYF	TGTGCCAGCAGCCTACAGGGAAACGGAAACACCATATATTTT
TRBJ2-5	-	TRBD2	TRBV20-1	14	CSLRLAGSQETQYF	TGCAGTCTTCGTCTAGCGGGGAGTCAAGAGACCCAGTACTTC
TRBJ1-2	-	TRBD1	TRBV6-1	14	CASSEVAGGYGYTF	TGTGCCAGCAGTGAAGTGGCAGGGGGTTATGGCTACACCTTC
TRBJ1-4	few	TRBD1	TRBV15	17	CATSRGSRTGGDERLFF	TGTGCCACCAGCAGAGGTTCTAGGACAGGGGGAGATGAAAGACTGTTTTTT
TRBJ1-5	-	-	TRBV5-6	17	CASSRGKQTSKHQPQHF	TGTGCCAGCAGCCGAGGGAAACAGACCTCCAAACATCAGCCCCAGCATTTT
TRBJ2-2	-	-	TRBV4-3	18	CASSRDPVLGGYTGELFF	TGCGCCAGCAGCCGAGATCCCGTTCTCGGGGGATACACCGGGGAGCTGTTTTTT
TRBJ2-1	-	-	TRBV6-6	14	CASSRQASYNEQFF	TGTGCCAGCAGTCGACAGGCCTCCTACAATGAGCAGTTCTTC
TRBJ2-1	-	TRBD1	TRBV24-1	14	CATSGADRGYEQFF	TGTGCCACCAGTGGGGCCGACAGGGGGTATGAGCAGTTCTTC
TRBJ1-6	few	-	TRBV6-5	14	CASKTGAGTSPLHF	TGTGCCAGCAAGACCGGGGCAGGGACCTCACCCCTCCACTTT
TRBJ1-5	few	-	TRBV10-3	14	CAISDSRGNQPQHF	TGTGCCATCAGTGACAGTCGGGGCAATCAGCCCCAGCATTTT
TRBJ2-4	-	TRBD1	TRBV20-1	17	CSARTSTGEHAKNIQYF	TGCAGTGCTAGAACTTCAACAGGGGAGCACGCCAAAAACATTCAGTACTTC
TRBJ1-2	-	TRBD1	TRBV7-2	14	CASSFSGTVYGYTF	TGTGCCAGCAGCTTCTCCGGGACAGTCTATGGCTACACCTTC
TRBJ2-3	few	-	TRBV20-1	13	CSASSPSTDTQYF	TGCAGTGCTAGTTCGCCAAGCACAGATACGCAGTATTTT
TRBJ2-3	-	-	TRBV12-3/TRBV12-4	16	CASSLYGLASTDTQYF	TGTGCCAGCAGTTTATATGGCTTGGCTAGCACAGATACGCAGTATTTT
TRBJ2-3	-	-	TRBV2	14	CASSDLLAGDTQYF	TGTGCCAGCAGTGATCTACTAGCAGGGGATACGCAGTATTTT
TRBJ2-3	few	TRBD1	TRBV5-1	14	CASSGQTSTDTQYF	TGCGCCAGCTCGGGACAGACAAGCACAGATACGCAGTATTTT
TRBJ1-4	-	-	TRBV19	14	CASSVRQSNEKLFF	TGTGCCAGTTCAGTAAGACAGTCTAATGAAAAACTGTTTTTT
TRBJ1-2	-	-	TRBV12-3/TRBV12-4	13	CASRGVLSKGYTF	TGTGCCAGCAGGGGAGTTTTGTCAAAGGGCTACACCTTC
TRBJ1-4	few	-	TRBV3-1	13	CASSFRGGEKLFF	TGTGCCAGCAGTTTCCGCGGGGGAGAAAAACTGTTTTTT
TRBJ2-2	-	-	TRBV4-2	17	CASSQDIWSGDTGELFF	TGTGCCAGCAGCCAAGATATTTGGAGTGGGGACACCGGGGAGCTGTTTTTT
TRBJ2-7	few	TRBD2	TRBV7-2	16	CASSLTSGGTSYEQYF	TGTGCCAGCAGCTTAACTAGCGGGGGCACCTCCTACGAGCAGTACTTC
TRBJ2-5	once	TRBD2	TRBV20-1	16	CSARGPGTRYQETQYF	TGCAGTGCTAGAGGGCCCGGGACTAGGTACCAAGAGACCCAGTACTTC
TRBJ2-5	-	-	TRBV20-1	12	CSAPYGQETQYF	TGCAGTGCTCCCTATGGGCAAGAGACCCAGTACTTC
TRBJ1-5	few	-	TRBV3-1	17	CASSLGGGLGTNQPQHF	TGTGCCAGCAGCCTGGGGGGAGGGCTCGGGACCAATCAGCCCCAGCATTTT
TRBJ2-1	few	TRBD2	TRBV24-1	15	CATSDRLAGMDEQFF	TGTGCCACCAGTGATCGACTAGCGGGGATGGATGAGCAGTTCTTC
TRBJ1-4	few	-	TRBV2	16	CASSKGPERSVEKLFF	TGTGCCAGCAGCAAAGGGCCCGAACGATCTGTGGAAAAACTGTTTTTT
TRBJ1-2	-	-	TRBV7-8	14	CASSRGTVVYGYTF	TGTGCCAGCAGCCGCGGGACGGTTGTTTATGGCTACACCTTC
TRBJ2-1	once	TRBD2	TRBV6-2/TRBV6-3	15	CASSYERGGLNEQFF	TGTGCCAGCAGTTACGAGCGGGGGGGATTAAATGAGCAGTTCTTC
TRBJ2-5	-	TRBD2	TRBV4-2	14	CASSQGGGAETQYF	TGTGCCAGCAGCCAAGGGGGAGGGGCAGAGACCCAGTACTTC
TRBJ2-5	-	-	TRBV12-3/TRBV12-4	15	CASSPHRLIQETQYF	TGTGCCAGCAGTCCTCACAGACTGATACAAGAGACCCAGTACTTC